This TCR beta chain derives from a study of early T cells in non-severe SARS-CoV-2 infection. As for the study in general: Unsorted whole blood bulk RNA was sequenced, with unpaired chains. Overall study results and limits: Using VDJdb, the matching emphasized anti-spike CD8 responses while missing private and CD4 specificities.

This clonotype was recorded many times. Its target is unknown. Individual cDNA molecules received unique molecular identifiers. TCRdb itself ran the 5' RACE reads through MiXCR, one entry per CDR3 protein. The data hold about 32,000 distinct CDR3 sequences, with more than 4% observed a single time. The CDR3 consists of 15 residues. Per the germline V gene, CDR1 is MNHNS and CDR2 is SASEGT. V gave up 6 bases and J gave up 5 bases, with 20 bases separating them. The sequenced material came from whole blood. The clonotype originates from an adult who was a healthcare worker with PCR-confirmed SARS-CoV-2 infection or an uninfected control (not recorded which). V usage is TRBV6-1 and J usage is TRBJ2-7; tentatively, D is TRBD1 or TRBD2 (7 bases each). The CDR3 region has the DNA TGTGCCAGCAGCAAAACCCCGACAGGGAGGGACGAGCAGTACTTC. Its protein product is CASSKTPTGRDEQYF.